This T cell receptor (beta chain) is from a study of CD8+ T cells in alopecia areata. For the study at large: The drug, tofacitinib, lasted 6 to 18 months, followed by 6 months off drug.

Study conclusions and caveats: For lesional scalp, especially alopecia totalis/universalis, clonality was higher than in normal scalp.

As for this clone: What it recognizes is unknown.

This CDR3 is built from 18 residues. Trimming removed 6 bases from V and 5 bases from J, with 28 bases in between. Germline CDR1 is ENHRY and CDR2 is SYGVKD. Obtained from alopecia areata patients were lesional scalp punch biopsies along with peripheral blood. It was cDNA, reverse transcribed from extracted RNA, that served as the sequencing template. Sequencing was performed with immunoSEQ multiplex PCR; in TCRdb, only in-frame clones are kept and a portion is missing. The sample consists of 150,000 or so clones, 85% to 90% of them appearing once. The sequence was obtained from a human donor with alopecia areata. Source: CD8+ T cells sorted from blood, taken at week 0. This sequence joins TRBV10-3 and TRBJ1-2, with D perhaps TRBD1 (5 bases). For the CDR3, the DNA is TGTGCCATCAGCAGGGACGGTAGTGCCACGGGCCATGGGTATGGCTACACCTTC. This gives the protein CAISRDGSATGHGYGYTF.